This T cell receptor beta chain appears in the sequencing data of a study of cytomegalovirus exposure and HLA in healthy donors. Study results and limitations: Upon later analysis, HLA-associated TCR beta chains proved more clonally expanded than other, equally common chains. Analysis performed later found 16,951 TCR beta sequences associated with HLA alleles at 0.05 false discovery rate. The study listed about 150 cytomegalovirus-associated TCR beta chains.

In the PCR, 60 Vbeta and 13 Jbeta primers were used. This table comes from immunoSEQ multiplex PCR, and its TCRdb copy is limited to in-frame clones, with some not included. The sample holds 150,000 to 200,000 clones, 70% to 80% seen once. Details on this clone: No antigen is known for it.

The V gene end was trimmed by 2 bases and the J gene end by 4 bases; junction bases not matched to a gene: 7. The CDR3 consists of 15 residues. Germline V gives CDR1 SGHDT, CDR2 YYEEEE. This receptor was obtained from a male donor in good health and CMV-seronegative. J is TRBJ2-7 and V is TRBV5-6; 9 bases are shared with TRBD1. Material for sequencing was PBMCs. CDR3 loop: CASSLEGQGLYEQYF. CDR3 DNA sequence: TGTGCCAGCAGCTTAGAGGGACAGGGACTATACGAGCAGTACTTC.